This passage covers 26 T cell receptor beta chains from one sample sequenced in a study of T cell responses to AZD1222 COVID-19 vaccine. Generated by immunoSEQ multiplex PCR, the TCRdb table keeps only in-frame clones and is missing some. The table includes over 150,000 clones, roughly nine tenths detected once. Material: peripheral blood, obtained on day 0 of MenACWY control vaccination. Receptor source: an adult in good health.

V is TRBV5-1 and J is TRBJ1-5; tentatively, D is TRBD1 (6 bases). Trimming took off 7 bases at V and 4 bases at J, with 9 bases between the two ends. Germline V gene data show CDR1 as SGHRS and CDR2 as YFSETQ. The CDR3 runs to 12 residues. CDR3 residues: CASQGSNQPQHF. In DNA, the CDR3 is TGCGCCAGCCAGGGGTCAAATCAGCCCCAGCATTTT.

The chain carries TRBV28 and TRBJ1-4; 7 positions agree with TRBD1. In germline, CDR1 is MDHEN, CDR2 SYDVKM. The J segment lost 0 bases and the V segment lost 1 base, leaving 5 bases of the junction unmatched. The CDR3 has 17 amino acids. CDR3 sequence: CASSLSRGFPTNEKLFF. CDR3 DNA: TGTGCCAGCAGTTTATCCAGGGGGTTCCCAACTAATGAAAAACTGTTTTTT.

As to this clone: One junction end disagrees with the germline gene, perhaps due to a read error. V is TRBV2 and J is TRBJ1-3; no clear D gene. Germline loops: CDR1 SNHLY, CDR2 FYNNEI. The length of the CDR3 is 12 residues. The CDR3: CTSVSSGNTIYF. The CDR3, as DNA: TGTACCAGCGTGAGCTCTGGAAACACCATATATTTT. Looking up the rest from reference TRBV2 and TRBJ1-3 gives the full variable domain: EPEVTQTPSHQVTQMGQEVILRCVPISNHLYFYWYRQILGQKVEFLVSFYNNEISEKSEIFDDQFSVERPDGSNFTLKIRSTKLEDSAMYFCTSVSSGNTIYFGEGSWLTVV.

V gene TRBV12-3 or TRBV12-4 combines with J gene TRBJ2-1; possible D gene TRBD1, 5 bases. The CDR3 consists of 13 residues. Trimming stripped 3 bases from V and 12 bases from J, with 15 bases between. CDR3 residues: CASSFMQGGSQFF. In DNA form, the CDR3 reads TGTGCCAGCAGTTTTATGCAGGGTGGTTCGCAGTTCTTC.

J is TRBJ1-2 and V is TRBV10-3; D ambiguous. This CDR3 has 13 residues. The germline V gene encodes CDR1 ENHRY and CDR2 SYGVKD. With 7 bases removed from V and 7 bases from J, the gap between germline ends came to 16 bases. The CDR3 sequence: CAITRSSPSGYTF. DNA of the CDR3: TGTGCCATCACCAGATCGTCGCCTAGTGGCTACACCTTC.

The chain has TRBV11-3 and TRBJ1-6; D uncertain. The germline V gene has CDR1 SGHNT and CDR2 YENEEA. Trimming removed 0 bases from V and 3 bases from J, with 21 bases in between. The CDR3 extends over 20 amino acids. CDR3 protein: CASSLDFGVVRVFYNSPLHF. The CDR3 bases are TGTGCCAGCAGCTTAGATTTTGGGGTGGTCAGAGTTTTCTATAATTCACCCCTCCACTTT.

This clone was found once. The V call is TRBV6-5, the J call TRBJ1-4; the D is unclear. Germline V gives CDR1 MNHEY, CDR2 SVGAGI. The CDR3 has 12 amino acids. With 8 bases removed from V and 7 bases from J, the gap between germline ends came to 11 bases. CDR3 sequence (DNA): TGTGCCAGCGGCCGTCGGGCTGAAAAACTGTTTTTT. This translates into CASGRRAEKLFF.

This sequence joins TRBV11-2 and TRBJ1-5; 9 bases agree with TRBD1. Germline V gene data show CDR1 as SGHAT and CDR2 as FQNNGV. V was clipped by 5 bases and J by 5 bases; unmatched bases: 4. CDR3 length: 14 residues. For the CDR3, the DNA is TGTGCCAGCAGCCAGGACAGGGGAGATCAGCCCCAGCATTTT. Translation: CASSQDRGDQPQHF.

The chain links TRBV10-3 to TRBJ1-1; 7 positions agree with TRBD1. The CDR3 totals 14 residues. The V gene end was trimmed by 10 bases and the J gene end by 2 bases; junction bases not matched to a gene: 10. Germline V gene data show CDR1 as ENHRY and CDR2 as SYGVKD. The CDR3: CATYDRAENTEAFF. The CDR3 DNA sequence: TGTGCCACCTACGACAGGGCGGAAAACACTGAAGCTTTCTTT.

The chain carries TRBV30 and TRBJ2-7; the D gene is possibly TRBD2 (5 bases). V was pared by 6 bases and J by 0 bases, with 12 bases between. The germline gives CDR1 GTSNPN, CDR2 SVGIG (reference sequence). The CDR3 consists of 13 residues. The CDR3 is CACLERLSYEQYF. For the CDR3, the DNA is TGTGCCTGCTTGGAGCGGCTCTCCTACGAGCAGTACTTC.

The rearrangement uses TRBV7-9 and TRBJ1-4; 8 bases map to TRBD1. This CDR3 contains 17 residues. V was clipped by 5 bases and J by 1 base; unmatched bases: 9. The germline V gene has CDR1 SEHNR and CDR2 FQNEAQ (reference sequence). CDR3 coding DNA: TGTGCCAGCAGCCCCAGGCAGGGGGCAAGAACTAATGAAAAACTGTTTTTT. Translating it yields CASSPRQGARTNEKLFF.

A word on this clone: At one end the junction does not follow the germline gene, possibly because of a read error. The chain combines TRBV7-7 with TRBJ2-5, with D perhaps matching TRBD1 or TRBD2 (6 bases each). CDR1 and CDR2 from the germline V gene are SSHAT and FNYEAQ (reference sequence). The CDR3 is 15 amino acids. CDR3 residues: CASSFGLGGGETQYF. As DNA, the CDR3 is TGTGCTAGCAGCTTCGGTTTAGGGGGAGGAGAGACCCAGTACTTC.

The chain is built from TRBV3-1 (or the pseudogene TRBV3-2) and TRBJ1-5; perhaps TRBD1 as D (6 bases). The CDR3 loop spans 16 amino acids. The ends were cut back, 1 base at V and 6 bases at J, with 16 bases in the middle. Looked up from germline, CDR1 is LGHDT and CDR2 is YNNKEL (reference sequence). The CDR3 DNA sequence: TGTGCCAGCAGCCAAGGGACGGGGGCCGGGGGTCAGCCCCAGCATTTT. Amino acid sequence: CASSQGTGAGGQPQHF.

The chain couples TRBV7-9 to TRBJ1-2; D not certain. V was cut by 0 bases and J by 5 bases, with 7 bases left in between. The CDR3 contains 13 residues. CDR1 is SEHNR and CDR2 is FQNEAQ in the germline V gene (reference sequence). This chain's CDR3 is CASSLAHRYGYTF. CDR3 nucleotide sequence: TGTGCCAGCAGCTTAGCGCACAGATATGGCTACACCTTC.

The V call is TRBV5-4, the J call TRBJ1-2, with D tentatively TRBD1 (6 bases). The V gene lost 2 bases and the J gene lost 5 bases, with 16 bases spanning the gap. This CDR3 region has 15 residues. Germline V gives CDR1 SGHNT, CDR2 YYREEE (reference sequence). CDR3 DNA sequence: TGTGCCAGCAGCTTCCTGGACAGATCAGGGTATGGCTACACCTTC. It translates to CASSFLDRSGYGYTF.

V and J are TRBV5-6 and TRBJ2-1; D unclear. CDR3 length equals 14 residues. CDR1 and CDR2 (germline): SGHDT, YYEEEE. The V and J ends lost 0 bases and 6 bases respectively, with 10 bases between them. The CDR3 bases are TGTGCCAGCAGCTTGGTAGGGCGGCCCAATGAGCAGTTCTTC. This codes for CASSLVGRPNEQFF.

CDR3 nucleotide sequence: TGTGCCAGCAGTGTGGGTGGGAGTATATTCGGTGAGCAGTTCTTC. It yields the protein CASSVGGSIFGEQFF. V is TRBV2 and J is TRBJ2-1; D might be TRBD2 (5 bases). This CDR3 contains 15 residues. Germline assignment: CDR1 SNHLY and CDR2 FYNNEI. Trimming cost V 4 bases and J 9 bases, with 19 bases left between them.

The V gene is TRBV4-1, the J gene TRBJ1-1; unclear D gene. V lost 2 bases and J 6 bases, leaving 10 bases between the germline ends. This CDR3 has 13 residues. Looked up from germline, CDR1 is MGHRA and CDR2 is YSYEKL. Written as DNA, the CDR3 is TGCGCCAGCAGCCAACCTAACAACGCTGAAGCTTTCTTT. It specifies CASSQPNNAEAFF.

The CDR3 here is CASSVGGMGANVLTF. The CDR3 coding sequence is TGTGCCAGCAGCGTAGGGGGTATGGGGGCCAACGTCCTGACTTTC. The chain combines TRBV9 with TRBJ2-6; the D is unclear. V lost 0 bases and J lost 4, with 8 bases in between. Germline V gene sequence: CDR1 SGDLS, CDR2 YYNGEE. The CDR3 runs 15 residues.

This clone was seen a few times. The CDR3 region has the DNA TGCGCCAGCAGCCAAGTCCTGGGGAGAGGGACGGCAACTAATGAAAAACTGTTTTTT. Protein sequence: CASSQVLGRGTATNEKLFF. The genes are TRBV4-1 and TRBJ1-4; weak D call: TRBD1 (5 bases). The germline CDR1 and CDR2 sequences are MGHRA and YSYEKL. Trimming cost V 1 base and J 0 bases, with 18 bases left between them. The CDR3 length is 19 residues.

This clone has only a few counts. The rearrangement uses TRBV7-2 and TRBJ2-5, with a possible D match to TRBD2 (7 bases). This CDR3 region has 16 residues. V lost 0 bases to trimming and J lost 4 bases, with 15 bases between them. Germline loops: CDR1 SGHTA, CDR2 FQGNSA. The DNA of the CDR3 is TGTGCCAGCAGCTTAGCTTCCCAGGGGAGGGGAGAGACCCAGTACTTC. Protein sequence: CASSLASQGRGETQYF.

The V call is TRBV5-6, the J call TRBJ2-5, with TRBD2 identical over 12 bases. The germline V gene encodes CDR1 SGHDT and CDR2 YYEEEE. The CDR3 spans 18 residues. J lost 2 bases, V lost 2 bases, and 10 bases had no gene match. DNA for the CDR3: TGTGCCAGCAGCTTCTTGGCTAGCGGGAGGGGGGCACAAGAGACCCAGTACTTC. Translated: CASSFLASGRGAQETQYF.

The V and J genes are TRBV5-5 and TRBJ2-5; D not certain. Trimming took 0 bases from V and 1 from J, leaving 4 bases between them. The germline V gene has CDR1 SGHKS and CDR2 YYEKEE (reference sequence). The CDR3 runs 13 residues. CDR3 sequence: CASSLVGQETQYF. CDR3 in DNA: TGTGCCAGCAGCTTGGTGGGCCAAGAGACCCAGTACTTC.

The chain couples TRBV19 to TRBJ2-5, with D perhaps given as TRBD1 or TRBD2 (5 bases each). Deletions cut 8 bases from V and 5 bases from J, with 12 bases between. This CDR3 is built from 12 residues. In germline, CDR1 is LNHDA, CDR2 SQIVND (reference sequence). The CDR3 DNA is TGTGCCAGTCAGGGAGCGGTGGAGACCCAGTACTTC. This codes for CASQGAVETQYF.

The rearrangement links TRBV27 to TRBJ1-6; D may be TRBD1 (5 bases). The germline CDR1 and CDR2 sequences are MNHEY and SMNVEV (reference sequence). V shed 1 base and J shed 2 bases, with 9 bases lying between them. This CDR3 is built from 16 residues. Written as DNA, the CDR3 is TGTGCCAGCAGTTTATTTGGCAGGGCCTATAATTCACCCCTCCACTTT. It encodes CASSLFGRAYNSPLHF.

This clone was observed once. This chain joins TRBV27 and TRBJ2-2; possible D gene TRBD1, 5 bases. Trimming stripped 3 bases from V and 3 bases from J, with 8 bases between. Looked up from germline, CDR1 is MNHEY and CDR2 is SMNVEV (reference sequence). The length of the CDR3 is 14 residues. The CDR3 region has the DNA TGTGCCAGCAGTTTGGACACCTACACCGGGGAGCTGTTTTTT. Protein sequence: CASSLDTYTGELFF.